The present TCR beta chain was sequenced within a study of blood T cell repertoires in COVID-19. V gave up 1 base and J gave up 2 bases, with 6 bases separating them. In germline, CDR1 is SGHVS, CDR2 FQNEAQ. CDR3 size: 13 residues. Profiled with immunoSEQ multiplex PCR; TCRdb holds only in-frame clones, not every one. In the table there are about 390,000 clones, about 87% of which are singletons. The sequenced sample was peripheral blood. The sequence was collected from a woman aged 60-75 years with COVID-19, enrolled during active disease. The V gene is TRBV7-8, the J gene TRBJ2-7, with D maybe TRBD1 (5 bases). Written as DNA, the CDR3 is TGTGCCAGCAGCTTAGGGACAACCTACGAGCAGTACTTC. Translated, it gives CASSLGTTYEQYF.